This T cell receptor beta chain was observed in a study of cytomegalovirus exposure and HLA in healthy donors. In the PCR, 60 Vbeta and 13 Jbeta primers were used. The protocol was immunoSEQ multiplex PCR, while the TCRdb copy is restricted to in-frame clones and leaves out a portion. Among more than 140,000 clones listed, roughly 73% were seen once. To note about this clone: The antigen is not known.

The CDR3 sequence is 14 residues long. With 0 bases removed from V and 6 bases from J, the gap between germline ends came to 9 bases. In germline, CDR1 is SGHRS, CDR2 YFSETQ. Notes on the study in general: Sequence variants that were highly shared formed a cluster that was likely a sequencing artifact. In an earlier analysis, about 87% or about 30%: the productive usage of most TCR beta V segments.

The sequenced material came from PBMCs. The chain combines TRBV5-1 with TRBJ2-2, with D perhaps TRBD2 (6 bases). This TCR was sampled from a female donor in good health and CMV-seronegative. This CDR3 is CASSLGTIPGELFF. CDR3 DNA: TGCGCCAGCAGCTTGGGGACTATTCCCGGGGAGCTGTTTTTT.